This TCR beta chain was recorded in a study of blood T cells in healthy people across ages. Then a second PCR, running roughly 7 to 11 cycles, was carried out with a sample-barcoded 5' primer and a J-beta primer mix. MiXCR, applied by TCRdb to the 5' RACE reads, yields one record per CDR3 protein. The sample consists of approximately 600,000 distinct CDR3 sequences, 58% of them appearing once. This clonotype came up a few times. The sequence came from a man aged 55 to 69 in good health. Sequencing was done on a sample of blood.

The CDR3 bases are TGTGCCAGCAGCCCCTCGGGAGCGATATCGGAGACCCAGTACTTC. As protein: CASSPSGAISETQYF. The V call is TRBV28, the J call TRBJ2-5, with D perhaps TRBD2 (6 bases). The CDR3 is made up of 15 amino acids. Germline CDR1 reads MDHEN; CDR2 reads SYDVKM. V was cut by 6 bases and J by 5 bases, with 19 bases left in between.